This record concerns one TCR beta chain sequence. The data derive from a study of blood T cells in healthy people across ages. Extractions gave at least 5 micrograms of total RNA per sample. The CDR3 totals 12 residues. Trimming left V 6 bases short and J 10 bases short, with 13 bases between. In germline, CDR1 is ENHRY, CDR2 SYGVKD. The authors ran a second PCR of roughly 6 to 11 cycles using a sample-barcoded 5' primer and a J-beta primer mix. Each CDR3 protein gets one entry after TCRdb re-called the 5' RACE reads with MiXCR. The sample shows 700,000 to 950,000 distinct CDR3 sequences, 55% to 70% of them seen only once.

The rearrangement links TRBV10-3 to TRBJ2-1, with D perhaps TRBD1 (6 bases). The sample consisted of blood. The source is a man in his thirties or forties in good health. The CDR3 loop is CAIRGAGIEQFF. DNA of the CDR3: TGTGCCATCAGGGGGGCAGGGATCGAGCAGTTCTTC.